This section outlines one T cell receptor (beta chain) sequence together with its context. Many counts were recorded for this clonotype. Its antigen is not yet known. No base qualities exist here, and no much larger clone lies one base off it. The record originates from a study of T-cell reconstitution after alpha-beta-depleted transplantation in children (dated by TCRdb to the mid-2010s). In terms of the full investigation: The study quantitatively tracked T-cell immune reconstitution after TCRalphabeta/CD19-depleted allogeneic hematopoietic cell transplantation in children using TCR repertoire profiling. Points the paper makes about the study in general: The frequencies of hyperexpanded clones fell over the following months, and after one year, T-cell counts and TCRbeta diversity were mostly attributed to newly produced T cells. The apparently early alphabetaT-cell count recovery about two months after transplant was reportedly dependent on only several hundred rapidly expanded clones derived from non-depleted graft cells. In some patients, the high TCRbeta diversity seen at day 60 was put down to recipient T cells and intrathymic progenitors that had survived conditioning.

Ends trimmed: V by 5 bases, J by 6 bases; bases unmatched to a gene: 13. Its CDR3 holds 17 amino acids, cysteine through phenylalanine. The kept DNA is CDR3 alone, 51 bases in frame from the first base. Library preparation used PCR. TCRdb names Illumina HiSeq 2500 as the instrument used. TCR library preparation used molecular barcoding, with unique molecular identifiers applied to normalize quantification of the TCRbeta repertoire. The public reads were reanalyzed by TCRdb: fastp trimming at Q25, MiXCR alignment, in-frame beta chains only. Every CDR3 protein is listed once, alongside the most common genes and DNA of its rows. Recorded for this sample are 440,000 or so distinct CDR3 sequences; 43% of them occurred a single time. Together, the top ten hold 25% to 30% of the sample. What this sample's treatment or condition label stands for: allogeneic hematopoietic cell transplantation with graft depleted of TCRalphabeta T cells and CD19 B cells. The children who served as transplant recipients had been given grafts of TCRalphabeta/CD19-depleted allogeneic hematopoietic cells.

The sequence was obtained from a girl aged 2-10 years with aplastic anemia, due to receive a stem cell transplant. This chain is built from TRBV12-3 or TRBV12-4 and TRBJ1-5; 10 middle bases align to TRBD1. The material sequenced was PBMCs, taken before TCRalphabeta/CD19-depleted stem cell transplant. The CDR3 region: CASSTIRTGGIGQPQHF. The sequenced DNA is TGTGCCAGCAGTACCATTCGGACAGGGGGAATTGGTCAGCCCCAGCATTTT.